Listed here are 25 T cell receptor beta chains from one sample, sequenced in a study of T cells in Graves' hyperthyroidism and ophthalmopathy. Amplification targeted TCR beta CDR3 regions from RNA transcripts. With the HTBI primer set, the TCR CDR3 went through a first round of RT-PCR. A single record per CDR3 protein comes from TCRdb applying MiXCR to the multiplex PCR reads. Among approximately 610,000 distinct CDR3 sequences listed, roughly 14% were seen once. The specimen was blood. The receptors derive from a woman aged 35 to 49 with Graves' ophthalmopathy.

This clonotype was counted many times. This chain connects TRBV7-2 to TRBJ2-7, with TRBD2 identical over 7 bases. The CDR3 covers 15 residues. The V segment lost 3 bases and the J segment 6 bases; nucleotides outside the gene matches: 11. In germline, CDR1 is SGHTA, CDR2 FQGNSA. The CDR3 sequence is CASSLSGAASGEQYF. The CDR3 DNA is TGTGCCAGCAGCTTGAGCGGGGCTGCCTCAGGCGAGCAGTACTTC.

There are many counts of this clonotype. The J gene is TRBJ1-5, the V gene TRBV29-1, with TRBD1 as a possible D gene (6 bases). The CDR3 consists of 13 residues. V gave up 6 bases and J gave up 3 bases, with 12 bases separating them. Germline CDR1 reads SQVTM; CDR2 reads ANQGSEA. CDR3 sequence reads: CSVSRGDNQPQHF. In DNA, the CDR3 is TGCAGCGTAAGCAGGGGTGACAATCAGCCCCAGCATTTT.

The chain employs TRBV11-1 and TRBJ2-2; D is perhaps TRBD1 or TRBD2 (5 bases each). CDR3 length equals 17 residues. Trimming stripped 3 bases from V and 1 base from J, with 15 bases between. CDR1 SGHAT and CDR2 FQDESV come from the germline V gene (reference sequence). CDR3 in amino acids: CASSFWDGAMNTGELFF. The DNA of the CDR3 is TGTGCCAGCAGCTTTTGGGACGGAGCAATGAACACCGGGGAGCTGTTTTTT.

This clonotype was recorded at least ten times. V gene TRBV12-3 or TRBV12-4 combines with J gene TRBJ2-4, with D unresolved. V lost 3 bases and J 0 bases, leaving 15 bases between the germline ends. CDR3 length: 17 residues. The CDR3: CASSFPADVLAKNIQYF. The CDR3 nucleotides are TGTGCCAGCAGTTTCCCGGCGGACGTACTAGCCAAAAACATTCAGTACTTC.

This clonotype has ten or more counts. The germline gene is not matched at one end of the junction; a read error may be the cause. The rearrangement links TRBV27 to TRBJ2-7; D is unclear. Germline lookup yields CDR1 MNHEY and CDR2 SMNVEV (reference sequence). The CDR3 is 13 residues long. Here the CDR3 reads CASSLKRSNEQYF. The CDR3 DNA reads TGTGCCAGCAGTTTAAAGCGCTCCAACGAGCAGTACTTC.

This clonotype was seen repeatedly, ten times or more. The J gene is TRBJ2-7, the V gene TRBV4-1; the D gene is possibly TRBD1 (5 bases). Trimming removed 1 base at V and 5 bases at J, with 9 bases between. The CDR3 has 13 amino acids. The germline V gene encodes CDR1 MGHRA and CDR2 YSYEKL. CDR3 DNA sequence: TGCGCCAGCAGCCAAGTCGCAGGGAACGAGCAGTACTTC. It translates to CASSQVAGNEQYF.

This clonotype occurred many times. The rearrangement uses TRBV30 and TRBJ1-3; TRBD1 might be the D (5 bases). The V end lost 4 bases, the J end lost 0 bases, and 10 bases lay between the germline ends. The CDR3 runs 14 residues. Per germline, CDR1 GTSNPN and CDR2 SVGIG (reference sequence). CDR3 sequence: CAWNQGFSGNTIYF. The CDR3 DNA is TGTGCCTGGAATCAGGGCTTCTCTGGAAACACCATATATTTT. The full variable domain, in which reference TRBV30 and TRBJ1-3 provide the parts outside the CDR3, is SQTIHQWPATLVQPVGSPLSLECTVEGTSNPNLYWYRQAAGRGLQLLFYSVGIGQISSEVPQNLSASRPQDRQFILSSKKLLLSDSGFYLCAWNQGFSGNTIYFGEGSWLTVV.

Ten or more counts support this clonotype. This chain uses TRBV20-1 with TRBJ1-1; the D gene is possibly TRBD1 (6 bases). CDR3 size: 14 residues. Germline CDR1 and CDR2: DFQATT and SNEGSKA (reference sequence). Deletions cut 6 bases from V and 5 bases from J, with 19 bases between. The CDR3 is CSAAPGGGGTEAFF. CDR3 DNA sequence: TGCAGTGCCGCCCCTGGGGGCGGGGGGACTGAAGCTTTCTTT.

The CDR3 nucleotides read TGTGCCAGTAGTATCGGGGGGACAGTGCAGCGCTATGGCTACACCTTC. Translating gives CASSIGGTVQRYGYTF. The V gene is TRBV19, the J gene TRBJ1-2; 7 nucleotides agree with TRBD1. This CDR3 is 16 amino acids long. Germline CDR1 reads LNHDA; CDR2 reads SQIVND (reference sequence). J lost 4 bases, V lost 3 bases, and 11 bases had no gene match.

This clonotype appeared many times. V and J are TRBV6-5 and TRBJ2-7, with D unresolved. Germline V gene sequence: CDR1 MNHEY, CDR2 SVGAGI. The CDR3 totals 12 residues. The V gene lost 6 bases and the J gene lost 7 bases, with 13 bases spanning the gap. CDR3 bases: TGTGCCAGCAGATCCGGGCCCCAGGAGCAGTACTTC. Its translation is CASRSGPQEQYF.

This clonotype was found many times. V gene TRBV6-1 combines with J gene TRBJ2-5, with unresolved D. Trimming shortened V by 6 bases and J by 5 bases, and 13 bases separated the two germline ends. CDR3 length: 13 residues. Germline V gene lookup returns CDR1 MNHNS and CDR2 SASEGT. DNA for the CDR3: TGTGCCAGCAGCCTCAAAAGGGATGAGACCCAGTACTTC. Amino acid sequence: CASSLKRDETQYF.

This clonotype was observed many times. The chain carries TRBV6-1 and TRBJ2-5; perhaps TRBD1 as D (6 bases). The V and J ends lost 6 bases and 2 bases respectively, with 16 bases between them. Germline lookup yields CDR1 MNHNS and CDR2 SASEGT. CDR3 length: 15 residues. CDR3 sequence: CASRNTGMRQETQYF. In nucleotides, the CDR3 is TGTGCCAGCAGGAATACAGGGATGCGGCAAGAGACCCAGTACTTC.

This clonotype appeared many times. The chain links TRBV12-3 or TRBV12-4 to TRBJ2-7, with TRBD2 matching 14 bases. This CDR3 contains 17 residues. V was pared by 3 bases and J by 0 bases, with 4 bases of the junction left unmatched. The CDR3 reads CASSFGGTSGSSYEQYF. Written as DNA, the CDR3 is TGTGCCAGCAGTTTCGGGGGGACTAGCGGGAGCTCCTACGAGCAGTACTTC.

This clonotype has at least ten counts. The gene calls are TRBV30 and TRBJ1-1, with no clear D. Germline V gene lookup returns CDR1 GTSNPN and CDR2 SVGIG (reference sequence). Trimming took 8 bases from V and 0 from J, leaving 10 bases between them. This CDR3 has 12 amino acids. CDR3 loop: CARKRVNTEAFF. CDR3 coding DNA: TGTGCCCGGAAGAGGGTGAACACTGAAGCTTTCTTT.

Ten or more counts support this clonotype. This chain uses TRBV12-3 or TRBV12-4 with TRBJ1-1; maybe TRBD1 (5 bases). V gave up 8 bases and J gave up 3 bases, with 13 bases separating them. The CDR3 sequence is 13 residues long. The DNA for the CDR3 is TGTGCCAGCCGGTTGGACACGGACACTGAAGCTTTCTTT. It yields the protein CASRLDTDTEAFF.

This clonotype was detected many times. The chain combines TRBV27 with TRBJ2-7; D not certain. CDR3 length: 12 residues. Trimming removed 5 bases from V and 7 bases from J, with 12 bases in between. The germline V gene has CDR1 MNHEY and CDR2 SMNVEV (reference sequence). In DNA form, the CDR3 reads TGTGCCAGCAGTGCTACACTTTCTGAGCAGTACTTC. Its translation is CASSATLSEQYF.

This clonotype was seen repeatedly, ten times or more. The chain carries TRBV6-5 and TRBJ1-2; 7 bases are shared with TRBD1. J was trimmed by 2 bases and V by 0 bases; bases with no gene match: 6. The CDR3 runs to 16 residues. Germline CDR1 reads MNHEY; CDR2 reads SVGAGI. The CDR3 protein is CASSYSAGQMNYGYTF. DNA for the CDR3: TGTGCCAGCAGTTACTCGGCGGGACAGATGAACTATGGCTACACCTTC.

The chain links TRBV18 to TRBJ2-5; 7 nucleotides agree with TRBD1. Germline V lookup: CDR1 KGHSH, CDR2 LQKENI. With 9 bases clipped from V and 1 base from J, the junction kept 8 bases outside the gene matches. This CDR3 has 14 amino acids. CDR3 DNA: TGTGCCAGTGGAAAAGAGGGGGCCCAAGAGACCCAGTACTTC. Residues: CASGKEGAQETQYF.

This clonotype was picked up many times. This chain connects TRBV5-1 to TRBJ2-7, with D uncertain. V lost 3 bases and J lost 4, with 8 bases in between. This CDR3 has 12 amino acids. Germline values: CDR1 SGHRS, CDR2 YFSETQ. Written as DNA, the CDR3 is TGCGCCAGCAGCTACAACGGATACGAGCAGTACTTC. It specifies CASSYNGYEQYF.

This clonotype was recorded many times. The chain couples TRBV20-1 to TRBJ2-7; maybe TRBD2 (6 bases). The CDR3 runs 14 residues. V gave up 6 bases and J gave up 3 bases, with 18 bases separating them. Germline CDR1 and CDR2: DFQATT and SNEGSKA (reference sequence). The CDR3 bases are TGCAGTGCCCCGGGGGAAGGCCAACACTACGAGCAGTACTTC. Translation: CSAPGEGQHYEQYF.

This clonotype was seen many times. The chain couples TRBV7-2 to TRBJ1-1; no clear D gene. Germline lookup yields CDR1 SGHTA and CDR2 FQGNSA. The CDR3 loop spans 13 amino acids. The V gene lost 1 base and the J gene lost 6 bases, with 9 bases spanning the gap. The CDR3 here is CASSLVWGSEAFF. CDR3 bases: TGTGCCAGCAGCTTAGTGTGGGGATCTGAAGCTTTCTTT.

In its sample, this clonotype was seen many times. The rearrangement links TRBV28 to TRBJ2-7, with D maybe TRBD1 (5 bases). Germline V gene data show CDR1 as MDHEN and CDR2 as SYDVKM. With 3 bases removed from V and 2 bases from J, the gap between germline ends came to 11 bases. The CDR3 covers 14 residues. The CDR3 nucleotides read TGTGCCAGCAGTTTGGGGCAGGAACCCTACGAGCAGTACTTC. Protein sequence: CASSLGQEPYEQYF.

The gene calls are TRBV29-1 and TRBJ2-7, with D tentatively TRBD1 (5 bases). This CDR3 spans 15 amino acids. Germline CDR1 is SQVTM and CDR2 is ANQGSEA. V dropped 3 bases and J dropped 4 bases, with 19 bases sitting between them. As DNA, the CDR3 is TGCAGCGTTGATACCCAGGGAAGCTCCCCTTACGAGCAGTACTTC. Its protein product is CSVDTQGSSPYEQYF.

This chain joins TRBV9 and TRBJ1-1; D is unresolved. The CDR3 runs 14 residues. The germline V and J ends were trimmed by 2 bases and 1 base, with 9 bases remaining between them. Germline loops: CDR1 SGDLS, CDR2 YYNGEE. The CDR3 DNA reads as TGTGCCAGCAGCGTGGGCGGAACGAACACTGAAGCTTTCTTT. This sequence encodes CASSVGGTNTEAFF.

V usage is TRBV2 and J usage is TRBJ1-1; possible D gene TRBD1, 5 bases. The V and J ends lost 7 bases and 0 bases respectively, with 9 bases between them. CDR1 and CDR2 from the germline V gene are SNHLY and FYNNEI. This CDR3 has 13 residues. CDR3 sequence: CASTTDMNTEAFF. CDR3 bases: TGTGCCAGCACGACGGACATGAACACTGAAGCTTTCTTT.